Listed below are T cell receptor beta chains from one sample, sequenced in a study of cytomegalovirus exposure and HLA in healthy donors. Clones were read by immunoSEQ multiplex PCR, and TCRdb kept only the in-frame ones, dropping some. This sample yields about 140,000 clones, of which nearly 80% are seen a single time; about 2.2% belongs to the top ten. Input material: PBMCs. Receptor source: a man aged 30-40 years in good health and CMV-seronegative. Both conserved end residues are part of each CDR3. The D gene is left open where the match is weak. Clone size is not always given. Where it is, it says once, few, many or a class for expanded clones.

clone size: -; V gene: TRBV13; D gene: -; J gene: TRBJ2-1; CDR3 DNA: TGTGCCAGCAGCTCGACAGAGGACAATGAGCAGTTCTTC; CDR3 protein: CASSSTEDNEQFF
clone size: -; V gene: TRBV6-6; D gene: -; J gene: TRBJ1-2; CDR3 DNA: TGTGCCAGCAGTTCCCCCCACAGGGAAGGTGGCTACACCTTC; CDR3 protein: CASSSPHREGGYTF
clone size: -; V gene: TRBV27; D gene: TRBD1; J gene: TRBJ2-2; CDR3 DNA: TGTGCCGCCAAGGGGGCTTTTCCCGGGGAGCTGTTTTTT; CDR3 protein: CAAKGAFPGELFF
clone size: -; V gene: TRBV4-1; D gene: -; J gene: TRBJ2-3; CDR3 DNA: TGCGCCAGCAGCCCAAGTCGGCGAACAGAATTCACAGATACGCAGTATTTT; CDR3 protein: CASSPSRRTEFTDTQYF
clone size: -; V gene: TRBV2; D gene: -; J gene: TRBJ2-1; CDR3 DNA: TGTGCCAGCACCGAATCCAGGAATGAGCAGTTCTTC; CDR3 protein: CASTESRNEQFF
clone size: -; V gene: TRBV7-2; D gene: -; J gene: TRBJ2-5; CDR3 DNA: TGTGCCAGCAGCCCCTCCCCAATAGGGGGAGGGGGAGAGACCCAGTACTTC; CDR3 protein: CASSPSPIGGGGETQYF
clone size: -; V gene: TRBV19; D gene: -; J gene: TRBJ2-3; CDR3 DNA: TGTGCCAGTAGTAAGGGAGGAGGTCACACAGATACGCAGTATTTT; CDR3 protein: CASSKGGGHTDTQYF
clone size: -; V gene: TRBV13; D gene: TRBD1; J gene: TRBJ2-1; CDR3 DNA: TGTGCCAGCAGCATAGGGACAGGGGGCAATAATGAGCAGTTCTTC; CDR3 protein: CASSIGTGGNNEQFF
clone size: -; V gene: TRBV9; D gene: -; J gene: TRBJ2-7; CDR3 DNA: TGTGCCAGCAGCGTAGGGCTAGCGTTTACCTACGAGCAGTACTTC; CDR3 protein: CASSVGLAFTYEQYF
clone size: -; V gene: TRBV11-3; D gene: TRBD2; J gene: TRBJ2-6; CDR3 DNA: TGTGCCAGCAGCGCGGGACTAGCGGGATCTGGGGCCAACGTCCTGACTTTC; CDR3 protein: CASSAGLAGSGANVLTF
clone size: -; V gene: TRBV5-4; D gene: -; J gene: TRBJ2-5; CDR3 DNA: TGTGCCAGCAGCTTGCCCAAAACAGGGCCAAAGACCCAGTACTTC; CDR3 protein: CASSLPKTGPKTQYF
clone size: once; V gene: TRBV20-1; D gene: TRBD1; J gene: TRBJ1-1; CDR3 DNA: TGCAGTGCTAGAGGCAGGGGGCTAGCTTTCTTT; CDR3 protein: CSARGRGLAFF
clone size: -; V gene: TRBV29-1; D gene: TRBD2; J gene: TRBJ2-1; CDR3 DNA: TGCAGCGTTGTCTTCGGGACTAGCGGGGTACGGCAAGAGCAGTTCTTC; CDR3 protein: CSVVFGTSGVRQEQFF
clone size: -; V gene: TRBV7-9; D gene: TRBD2; J gene: TRBJ2-7; CDR3 DNA: TGTGCCAGCAGGAAAGGGACTAGCGGGGGAGGTAACCCCTACGAGCAGTACTTC; CDR3 protein: CASRKGTSGGGNPYEQYF
clone size: -; V gene: TRBV10-3; D gene: TRBD1; J gene: TRBJ1-2; CDR3 DNA: TGTGCCATCAGTGAGTCCCGGGACAGTATTGGCTACACCTTC; CDR3 protein: CAISESRDSIGYTF
clone size: -; V gene: TRBV30; D gene: TRBD2; J gene: TRBJ2-7; CDR3 DNA: TGTGCCTGGAGATTCCTGGGAAAGGCGGGAGGTACCCCCTCCTACGAGCAGTACTTC; CDR3 protein: CAWRFLGKAGGTPSYEQYF
clone size: -; V gene: TRBV10-1; D gene: -; J gene: TRBJ2-1; CDR3 DNA: TGCGCCGGGGTCGGGTCAGGTCGGGGTTACAATGAGCAGTTCTTC; CDR3 protein: CAGVGSGRGYNEQFF
clone size: medium-sized; V gene: TRBV19; D gene: -; J gene: TRBJ1-5; CDR3 DNA: TGTGCCAGTAGCAACAATCAGCCCCAGCATTTT; CDR3 protein: CASSNNQPQHF
clone size: -; V gene: TRBV6-4; D gene: TRBD1; J gene: TRBJ2-3; CDR3 DNA: TGTGCCAGCAGTACAGGGGCCAGCACAGATACGCAGTATTTT; CDR3 protein: CASSTGASTDTQYF
clone size: -; V gene: TRBV30; D gene: TRBD1; J gene: TRBJ1-4; CDR3 DNA: TGTGCCTGGGGGACAGGGGGGGATGAAAAACTGTTTTTT; CDR3 protein: CAWGTGGDEKLFF
clone size: -; V gene: TRBV29-1; D gene: -; J gene: TRBJ2-5; CDR3 DNA: TGCAGCGTCCCCCTTGGCGGGGCCCAGTACTTC; CDR3 protein: CSVPLGGAQYF
clone size: -; V gene: TRBV18; D gene: TRBD2; J gene: TRBJ2-7; CDR3 DNA: TGTGCCAGCTCACCAGTAGCGGGACCCACCACCGAGCAGTACTTC; CDR3 protein: CASSPVAGPTTEQYF
clone size: -; V gene: TRBV6-6; D gene: TRBD1; J gene: TRBJ1-5; CDR3 DNA: TGTGCCAGCAGTTACGGCCAGGGGGATCAGCCCCAGCATTTT; CDR3 protein: CASSYGQGDQPQHF
clone size: -; V gene: TRBV19; D gene: -; J gene: TRBJ1-5; CDR3 DNA: TGTGCCAGTACCCAGGGCCTGGGATATAGCAATCAGCCCCAGCATTTT; CDR3 protein: CASTQGLGYSNQPQHF
clone size: -; V gene: TRBV4-1; D gene: TRBD2; J gene: TRBJ2-5; CDR3 DNA: TGCGCCAGCAGCCCGCGACTAGCGGGAATCCTACGAGAGCAGTACTTC; CDR3 protein: CASSPRLAGILREQYF
clone size: -; V gene: TRBV18; D gene: -; J gene: TRBJ2-7; CDR3 DNA: TGTGCCAGCTCACCACCGATCACTCGCTACGAGCAGTACTTC; CDR3 protein: CASSPPITRYEQYF
clone size: -; V gene: TRBV18; D gene: -; J gene: TRBJ2-7; CDR3 DNA: TGTGCCAGCGGCCCGGGTCCCTACGAGCAGTACTTC; CDR3 protein: CASGPGPYEQYF
clone size: -; V gene: TRBV14; D gene: -; J gene: TRBJ1-1; CDR3 DNA: TGTGCCAGCAGCGCTCAGGTCCCGGGGGACACTGAAGCTTTCTTT; CDR3 protein: CASSAQVPGDTEAFF
clone size: -; V gene: TRBV5-1; D gene: -; J gene: TRBJ1-4; CDR3 DNA: TGCGCCAGCAGCTTGTCACAGCTAAATGAAAAACTGTTTTTT; CDR3 protein: CASSLSQLNEKLFF
clone size: few; V gene: TRBV6-5; D gene: TRBD1; J gene: TRBJ2-7; CDR3 DNA: TGTGCCAGCAGTTACCCGGGACAGACCTACGAGCAGTACTTC; CDR3 protein: CASSYPGQTYEQYF
clone size: -; V gene: TRBV4-2; D gene: TRBD1; J gene: TRBJ2-1; CDR3 DNA: TGTGCCAGCAGCTTGGGGACAGGAAACAATGAGCAGTTCTTC; CDR3 protein: CASSLGTGNNEQFF
clone size: -; V gene: TRBV5-1; D gene: -; J gene: TRBJ2-1; CDR3 DNA: TGCGCCAGCAGCTTGGAGGGGCGCAATGAGCAGTTCTTC; CDR3 protein: CASSLEGRNEQFF
clone size: few; V gene: TRBV19; D gene: -; J gene: TRBJ2-2; CDR3 DNA: TGTGCCAGTAGTATGGGAGGCACCGGGGAGCTGTTTTTT; CDR3 protein: CASSMGGTGELFF
clone size: -; V gene: TRBV7-9; D gene: -; J gene: TRBJ1-2; CDR3 DNA: TGTGCCAGCAGCACAGCTCAGGGGAACTATGGCTACACCTTC; CDR3 protein: CASSTAQGNYGYTF
clone size: once; V gene: TRBV13; D gene: -; J gene: TRBJ2-1; CDR3 DNA: TGTGCCAGCAGCTTAGAAAGACAGTACAATGAGCAGTTCTTC; CDR3 protein: CASSLERQYNEQFF
clone size: -; V gene: TRBV4-3; D gene: TRBD2; J gene: TRBJ2-1; CDR3 DNA: TGCGCCAGCAGCCAAGCCGAGCGGGAGGGCCGGGGGGAGCAGTTCTTC; CDR3 protein: CASSQAEREGRGEQFF
clone size: -; V gene: TRBV6-5; D gene: TRBD2; J gene: TRBJ2-3; CDR3 DNA: TGTGCCAGCGGACCCGGGGGGAGGACAGATACGCAGTATTTT; CDR3 protein: CASGPGGRTDTQYF
clone size: -; V gene: TRBV7-2; D gene: TRBD2; J gene: TRBJ2-1; CDR3 DNA: TGTGCCAGCAGCTCGGGACTAGCGGGAGTGGGTGAGCAGTTCTTC; CDR3 protein: CASSSGLAGVGEQFF
clone size: -; V gene: TRBV6-5; D gene: TRBD1; J gene: TRBJ2-3; CDR3 DNA: TGTGCCAGCAGCAGGACAGGGATGACAGATACGCAGTATTTT; CDR3 protein: CASSRTGMTDTQYF
clone size: -; V gene: TRBV5-8; D gene: TRBD1; J gene: TRBJ1-1; CDR3 DNA: TGTGCCAGCACCCGGACAGGAGGGACTGAAGCTTTCTTT; CDR3 protein: CASTRTGGTEAFF
clone size: -; V gene: TRBV7-9; D gene: -; J gene: TRBJ1-1; CDR3 DNA: TGTGCCAGCAGCTTACCCATGGGGGGGGCCACTGAAGCTTTCTTT; CDR3 protein: CASSLPMGGATEAFF
clone size: -; V gene: TRBV9; D gene: -; J gene: TRBJ1-2; CDR3 DNA: TGTGCCAGCAGCACCCGGACGGGGGGCTACACCTTC; CDR3 protein: CASSTRTGGYTF
clone size: -; V gene: TRBV29-1; D gene: -; J gene: TRBJ2-2; CDR3 DNA: TGCAGCGTTGAAGGTGGACCACAACTAGTGGGCACCGGGGAGCTGTTTTTT; CDR3 protein: CSVEGGPQLVGTGELFF
clone size: -; V gene: TRBV15; D gene: TRBD2; J gene: TRBJ2-3; CDR3 DNA: TGTGCCACCAGCATTGGACCGGGACTAGCGGGAGCAGATACGCAGTATTTT; CDR3 protein: CATSIGPGLAGADTQYF
clone size: -; V gene: TRBV7-9; D gene: -; J gene: TRBJ2-1; CDR3 DNA: TGTTCCAGCAGCTTAGGTAGTCCAGAGCAGTTCTTC; CDR3 protein: CSSSLGSPEQFF
clone size: -; V gene: TRBV28; D gene: TRBD1; J gene: TRBJ1-2; CDR3 DNA: TGTGCCAGCATTACTCACCGGGACAGAGCTTCTAACTATGGCTACACCTTC; CDR3 protein: CASITHRDRASNYGYTF
clone size: -; V gene: TRBV6-5; D gene: -; J gene: TRBJ2-3; CDR3 DNA: TGTGCCAGCAGAAACAGGGCCACAGATACGCAGTATTTT; CDR3 protein: CASRNRATDTQYF
clone size: -; V gene: TRBV9; D gene: TRBD1; J gene: TRBJ1-5; CDR3 DNA: TGTGCCAGCAGCAAGGGACAGGGTAACCAGCCCCAGCATTTT; CDR3 protein: CASSKGQGNQPQHF
clone size: -; V gene: TRBV15; D gene: TRBD1; J gene: TRBJ1-1; CDR3 DNA: TGTGCCACCAGCAGAGACCGCGGGACAGCCTACACTGAAGCTTTCTTT; CDR3 protein: CATSRDRGTAYTEAFF
clone size: -; V gene: TRBV28; D gene: TRBD1; J gene: TRBJ2-1; CDR3 DNA: TGTGCCAGCAGCCTTGGACAGGGATCCTACAATGAGCAGTTCTTC; CDR3 protein: CASSLGQGSYNEQFF
clone size: -; V gene: TRBV28; D gene: TRBD2; J gene: TRBJ2-3; CDR3 DNA: TGTGCCAGCACCCCCATCACATTAGCGGGAGGTGTGGATACGCAGTATTTT; CDR3 protein: CASTPITLAGGVDTQYF
clone size: -; V gene: TRBV7-2; D gene: -; J gene: TRBJ1-5; CDR3 DNA: TGTGCCAGCAGCTCCAATAGCAATCAGCCCCAGCATTTT; CDR3 protein: CASSSNSNQPQHF
clone size: few; V gene: TRBV5-4; D gene: -; J gene: TRBJ1-2; CDR3 DNA: TGTGCCAGCAGCTTGGTGGGCACGTCCTATGGCTACACCTTC; CDR3 protein: CASSLVGTSYGYTF
clone size: -; V gene: TRBV7-6; D gene: TRBD1; J gene: TRBJ1-1; CDR3 DNA: TGTGCCAGCAGCTCTCGGACAGGGGGCAGGAACACTGAAGCTTTCTTT; CDR3 protein: CASSSRTGGRNTEAFF
clone size: -; V gene: TRBV28; D gene: -; J gene: TRBJ2-7; CDR3 DNA: TGTGCCAGCAGCGCTGCGAGGGAGCAGTACTTC; CDR3 protein: CASSAAREQYF
clone size: -; V gene: TRBV7-2; D gene: -; J gene: TRBJ1-2; CDR3 DNA: TGTGCCAGCAGCTTAGCGCTTCGGGGTGGCTACACCTTC; CDR3 protein: CASSLALRGGYTF
clone size: -; V gene: TRBV6-1; D gene: TRBD1; J gene: TRBJ1-5; CDR3 DNA: TGTGCCAGCAGTGTTAAAGGACAGGGAGGCAATCAGCCCCAGCATTTT; CDR3 protein: CASSVKGQGGNQPQHF